These 26 T cell receptor beta chains originate from one sample sequenced in a study of beta chain features in type 1 diabetes. Sequenced material consisted of expressed TCRB transcripts (all of the isolated RNA was reverse transcribed). Profiling relied on immunoSEQ multiplex PCR, and the TCRdb table lists in-frame clones only, not all of them. Seen here are about 150,000 clones, around 10% observed once, and the top ten hold about 2%. The sequencing input was central memory CD4+ T cells from blood. All receptors come from a man aged 18 to 30 in good health.

Only a few counts were recorded for this clone. This chain joins TRBV2 and TRBJ1-5; D not certain. V was trimmed by 6 bases and J by 3 bases, leaving 3 bases between them. Germline lookup yields CDR1 SNHLY and CDR2 FYNNEI. This CDR3 comprises 11 residues. CDR3 protein: CASRYNQPQHF. CDR3 nucleotide sequence: TGTGCCAGCAGATACAATCAGCCCCAGCATTTT.

This clone was observed many times. Other DNA sequences of this sample code for an identical CDR3. The CDR3: CASSLQENTEAFF. DNA of the CDR3: TGTGCCAGCAGCCTACAGGAGAACACTGAAGCTTTCTTT. The genes are TRBV7-2 and TRBJ1-1; D is perhaps TRBD1 (5 bases). Trimming took off 5 bases at V and 1 base at J, with 8 bases between the two ends. Germline V gene lookup returns CDR1 SGHTA and CDR2 FQGNSA. The CDR3 contains 13 residues. Full variable domain (rest looked up from reference TRBV7-2 and TRBJ1-1): GAGVSQSPSNKVTEKGKDVELRCDPISGHTALYWYRQSLGQGLEFLIYFQGNSAPDKSGLPSDRFSAERTGGSVSTLTIQRTQQEDSAVYLCASSLQENTEAFFGQGTRLTVV.

This sequence joins TRBV7-2 and TRBJ1-2; D may be TRBD1 (5 bases). Germline CDR1 SGHTA, CDR2 FQGNSA. The CDR3 has 14 residues. Trimming stripped 1 base from V and 7 bases from J, with 13 bases between. Written as DNA, the CDR3 is TGTGCCAGCAGCTTAGGGGAAAGGGGCGGTGGCTACACCTTC. It encodes CASSLGERGGGYTF.

V and J are TRBV29-1 and TRBJ2-7; TRBD2 agrees at 14 bases. The J segment lost 3 bases and the V segment lost 6 bases, leaving 4 bases of the junction unmatched. The germline V gene encodes CDR1 SQVTM and CDR2 ANQGSEA. There are 14 residues in the CDR3. The CDR3 nucleotides read TGCAGCGTCGGGACTAGCGGGGGCTACTACGAGCAGTACTTC. This codes for CSVGTSGGYYEQYF.

V usage is TRBV13 and J usage is TRBJ2-1; D not certain. Germline V gene lookup returns CDR1 PRHDT and CDR2 FYEKMQ (reference sequence). Trimming left V 4 bases short and J 3 bases short, with 19 bases between. The CDR3 runs 17 residues. The CDR3 spells CASSSIGSATDYNEQFF. The DNA of the CDR3 is TGTGCCAGCAGCTCGATCGGATCGGCGACTGACTACAATGAGCAGTTCTTC.

This clone has only a few counts. This rearrangement joins TRBV5-1 to TRBJ1-5, with TRBD1 as a possible D gene (6 bases). Germline assignment: CDR1 SGHRS and CDR2 YFSETQ. With 7 bases removed from V and 2 bases from J, the gap between germline ends came to 13 bases. There are 14 residues in the CDR3. The CDR3 region is CASAAAGGNQPQHF. DNA of the CDR3: TGCGCCAGCGCCGCGGCAGGGGGCAATCAGCCCCAGCATTTT.

This clone was detected a few times. This rearrangement joins TRBV7-2 to TRBJ2-3; unclear D gene. CDR3 length: 14 amino acids. Trimming pared 2 bases from V and 2 bases from J, leaving 8 bases between. CDR1 and CDR2 from the germline V gene are SGHTA and FQGNSA. CDR3 residues: CASSLNSHTDTQYF. CDR3 in DNA: TGTGCCAGCAGCTTAAACTCACACACAGATACGCAGTATTTT.

This rearrangement joins TRBV18 to TRBJ2-7, with 12 bases fitting TRBD2. Germline V gene sequence: CDR1 KGHSH, CDR2 LQKENI. V trimming: 6 bases; J trimming: 5 bases; junction bases outside the gene matches: 5. CDR3 length: 14 amino acids. CDR3 residues: CASSGLAGNDEQYF. For the CDR3, the DNA is TGTGCCAGCTCCGGACTAGCGGGAAATGACGAGCAGTACTTC. Looking up the rest from reference TRBV18 and TRBJ2-7 gives the full variable domain: NAGVMQNPRHLVRRRGQEARLRCSPMKGHSHVYWYRQLPEEGLKFMVYLQKENIIDESGMPKERFSAEFPKEGPSILRIQQVVRGDSAAYFCASSGLAGNDEQYFGPGTRLTVT.

This clone was counted ten times or more. The chain recombines TRBV29-1 with TRBJ1-4; D may be TRBD1 (5 bases). V was cut by 5 bases and J by 4 bases, with 11 bases left in between. The CDR3 loop spans 13 amino acids. Germline values: CDR1 SQVTM, CDR2 ANQGSEA. CDR3 DNA sequence: TGCAGCGTTTCCGGGGCCCTTAATGAAAAACTGTTTTTT. This encodes CSVSGALNEKLFF.

This clone was found a few times. The chain combines TRBV5-1 with TRBJ2-3, with D possibly matching TRBD2 (5 bases). CDR1 and CDR2 from the germline V gene are SGHRS and YFSETQ. This CDR3 has 14 amino acids. The V end lost 0 bases, the J end lost 6 bases, and 11 bases lay between the germline ends. The CDR3 DNA reads as TGCGCCAGCAGCTTGGGACAACCGGGGGATACGCAGTATTTT. Its translation is CASSLGQPGDTQYF. Drawing the rest from reference TRBV5-1 and TRBJ2-3, the complete variable domain is KAGVTQTPRYLIKTRGQQVTLSCSPISGHRSVSWYQQTPGQGLQFLFEYFSETQRNKGNFPGRFSGRQFSNSRSEMNVSTLELGDSALYLCASSLGQPGDTQYFGPGTRLTVL.

This chain uses TRBV29-1 with TRBJ2-3; unclear D gene. The germline gives CDR1 SQVTM, CDR2 ANQGSEA. V was shortened by 4 bases and J by 4 bases, with 15 bases between the two germline ends. This CDR3 has 14 amino acids. The CDR3 sequence is CSVGRSLASDTQYF. DNA of the CDR3: TGCAGCGTTGGCAGGTCCCTGGCTTCAGATACGCAGTATTTT.

The sample holds a few counts of this clone. The chain uses TRBV11-1 and TRBJ1-2, with TRBD1 identical over 7 bases. The CDR3 has 13 residues. V lost 5 bases to trimming and J lost 8 bases; unmatched junction nucleotides: 8. Germline V gene lookup returns CDR1 SGHAT and CDR2 FQDESV (reference sequence). DNA of the CDR3: TGTGCCAGCAGCCCAAAGAGGGGGCTGGGCTACACCTTC. Its translation is CASSPKRGLGYTF.

This clone showed up just a few times. The chain carries TRBV27 and TRBJ1-1; D gene unclear. Trimming took off 4 bases at V and 1 base at J, with 7 bases between the two ends. The CDR3 has 13 residues. Germline V CDR1 and CDR2: MNHEY, SMNVEV (reference sequence). CDR3 residues: CASSWAQNTEAFF. The CDR3 DNA reads TGTGCCAGCAGTTGGGCCCAGAACACTGAAGCTTTCTTT.

This clone appeared a few times. The chain is built from TRBV27 and TRBJ2-1, with 12 bases fitting TRBD2. This CDR3 is 15 amino acids long. V trimming: 3 bases; J trimming: 5 bases; junction bases outside the gene matches: 2. From germline, CDR1 is MNHEY and CDR2 SMNVEV (reference sequence). The CDR3 DNA follows: TGTGCCAGCAGTTTGACTAGCGGGAGCCACAATGAGCAGTTCTTC. Amino acid sequence: CASSLTSGSHNEQFF.

As to this clone: Just one base apart from a much larger clone, this may be a read error. Other nucleotide sequences from this sample produce the same CDR3. The chain carries TRBV2 and TRBJ2-5, with D unresolved. Trimming shortened V by 7 bases and J by 5 bases, and 8 bases separated the two germline ends. This CDR3 spans 11 amino acids. Germline V gene sequence: CDR1 SNHLY, CDR2 FYNNEI. The CDR3 reads CASTLKETQYF. CDR3 nucleotides: TGTGCCAGCACCCTAAAGGAGACCCAGTACTTC.

The rearrangement joins TRBV7-9 to TRBJ2-1; TRBD2 might be the D (5 bases). Deletions cut 1 base from V and 9 bases from J, with 16 bases between. Germline CDR1 reads SEHNR; CDR2 reads FQNEAQ (reference sequence). The length of the CDR3 is 15 residues. The CDR3, as DNA: TGTGCCAGCAGCTTAGACCCGGGGTACGCCAGTGAGCAGTTCTTC. Its protein is CASSLDPGYASEQFF.

The chain is built from TRBV29-1 and TRBJ1-5, with TRBD1 identical over 9 bases. The CDR3 runs to 15 residues. The germline V gene encodes CDR1 SQVTM and CDR2 ANQGSEA. V lost 8 bases and J lost 2; bases outside the gene matches: 10. The CDR3 DNA is TGCAGCTTTTCCACAGGGGGCGGACGCAATCAGCCCCAGCATTTT. Translating it yields CSFSTGGGRNQPQHF.

This clone was seen more than once but under ten times. The chain carries TRBV6-6 and TRBJ1-2, with no clear D. The CDR3 runs 12 residues. The V gene's germline CDR1 is MNHNY and CDR2 SVGAGI (reference sequence). Trimming shortened V by 7 bases and J by 4 bases, and 10 bases separated the two germline ends. The CDR3 DNA reads TGTGCCAGCACCCCGACGGGCTATGGCTACACCTTC. Its protein is CASTPTGYGYTF.

The chain is built from TRBV4-2 and TRBJ2-3; 9 bases map to TRBD2. The V gene's germline CDR1 is LGHNA and CDR2 YNFKEQ. J was trimmed by 5 bases and V by 0 bases; bases with no gene match: 6. This CDR3 has 16 residues. The CDR3 here is CASSQDRREGGDTQYF. The CDR3 region has the DNA TGTGCCAGCAGCCAAGATCGGCGGGAGGGAGGAGATACGCAGTATTTT.

Only a few counts were recorded for this clone. V gene TRBV9 combines with J gene TRBJ2-2; D unresolved. Trimming removed 7 bases from V and 0 bases from J, with 13 bases in between. This CDR3 has 15 residues. Germline lookup yields CDR1 SGDLS and CDR2 YYNGEE. This CDR3 reads CASGYRHANTGELFF. CDR3 in DNA: TGTGCCAGCGGATATAGGCACGCGAACACCGGGGAGCTGTTTTTT.

This clone has more than one count but fewer than ten. This rearrangement joins TRBV4-2 to TRBJ2-5; 10 bases agree with TRBD1. Trimming at V came to 3 bases and at J to 4 bases, leaving 2 bases not matched to a gene. The CDR3 spans 14 residues. Germline loops: CDR1 LGHNA, CDR2 YNFKEQ. The CDR3 region has the DNA TGTGCCAGCAGCCACGGACAGGGGGGAGAGACCCAGTACTTC. It encodes CASSHGQGGETQYF.

This clone was counted only a few times. The chain uses TRBV6-5 and TRBJ2-5; D could derive from TRBD1 or TRBD2 (5 bases each). V shed 6 bases and J shed 5 bases, with 13 bases lying between them. Germline values: CDR1 MNHEY, CDR2 SVGAGI. This CDR3 comprises 13 residues. CDR3 coding DNA: TGTGCCAGCAGACGACAGCCGGGGGAGACCCAGTACTTC. Translation gives CASRRQPGETQYF.

The chain couples TRBV7-8 to TRBJ1-2; a possible D gene is TRBD1 (5 bases). V lost 5 bases, J lost 5 bases, and 18 bases lay in between. The CDR3 covers 15 residues. Germline loops: CDR1 SGHVS, CDR2 FQNEAQ. CDR3 sequence: CASSPGKATVYGYTF. The DNA for the CDR3 is TGTGCCAGCAGCCCAGGGAAGGCGACAGTTTATGGCTACACCTTC. Variable domain in full (rest from reference TRBV7-8 and TRBJ1-2): GAGVSQSPRYKVAKRGQDVALRCDPISGHVSLFWYQQALGQGPEFLTYFQNEAQLDKSGLPSDRFFAERPEGSVSTLKIQRTQQEDSAVYLCASSPGKATVYGYTFGSGTRLTVV.

This clone occurred many times. The chain carries TRBV7-9 and TRBJ2-5; tentatively, D is TRBD1 (7 bases). Per the germline V gene, CDR1 is SEHNR and CDR2 is FQNEAQ (reference sequence). This CDR3 has 14 residues. Trimming removed 10 bases from V and 4 bases from J, with 19 bases in between. The CDR3 here is CAIPQGGPRETQYF. The CDR3 DNA sequence: TGTGCCATACCCCAGGGGGGCCCCCGAGAGACCCAGTACTTC. The variable domain in full, with the rest retrieved from reference TRBV7-9 and TRBJ2-5, is DTGVSQNPRHKITKRGQNVTFRCDPISEHNRLYWYRQTLGQGPEFLTYFQNEAQLEKSRLLSDRFSAERPKGSFSTLEIQRTEQGDSAMYLCAIPQGGPRETQYFGPGTRLLVL.

This clone appeared a few times. The rearrangement uses TRBV9 and TRBJ2-7; D is perhaps TRBD1 or TRBD2 (7 bases each). CDR1 is SGDLS, CDR2 YYNGEE, per germline. Trimming pared 4 bases from V and 5 bases from J, leaving 16 bases between. This CDR3 region has 14 residues. The CDR3 loop reads CASSRQGGRNEQYF. The DNA of the CDR3 is TGTGCCAGCAGCCGACAGGGCGGGAGAAACGAGCAGTACTTC.

This clone has more than one count but fewer than ten. The chain is built from TRBV18 and TRBJ2-7; perhaps D is TRBD1 or TRBD2 (5 bases each). Germline assignment: CDR1 KGHSH and CDR2 LQKENI. CDR3 length: 13 amino acids. Trimming left V 4 bases short and J 1 base short, with 8 bases between. The CDR3 nucleotides are TGTGCCAGCTCACAGGGGAGTTCCTACGAGCAGTACTTC. The encoded protein is CASSQGSSYEQYF.